Below, one T cell receptor beta chain is given with its context. Other DNA sequences in the same sample also yield this CDR3. Germline CDR1 and CDR2: LNHNV and YYDKDF (reference sequence). V shed 5 bases, J shed 1 base, and the junction held 14 bases outside the gene matches. The CDR3 consists of 19 residues. These data originate in a study of cytotoxic CD8 clonotypes in ibrutinib-treated CLL. Turning to the study itself: With a range of 6 to 36, the median treatment time before response samples were taken was approximately 11 months.

Method: immunoSEQ multiplex PCR; TCRdb's copy keeps in-frame clones and lacks some. Of 150,000 to 200,000 clones in the sample, over 65% are singletons; the top ten hold about 1.9%. The TCR comes from a human donor with chronic lymphocytic leukemia. The material was PBMCs, obtained after 12 months of ibrutinib treatment. The chain combines TRBV15 with TRBJ1-1; 12 bases align to TRBD1. The CDR3 DNA follows: TGTGCCACCAGCTTTCCCCCACCGGGACAGGGGGCTCGGAACACTGAAGCTTTCTTT. This translates into CATSFPPPGQGARNTEAFF.